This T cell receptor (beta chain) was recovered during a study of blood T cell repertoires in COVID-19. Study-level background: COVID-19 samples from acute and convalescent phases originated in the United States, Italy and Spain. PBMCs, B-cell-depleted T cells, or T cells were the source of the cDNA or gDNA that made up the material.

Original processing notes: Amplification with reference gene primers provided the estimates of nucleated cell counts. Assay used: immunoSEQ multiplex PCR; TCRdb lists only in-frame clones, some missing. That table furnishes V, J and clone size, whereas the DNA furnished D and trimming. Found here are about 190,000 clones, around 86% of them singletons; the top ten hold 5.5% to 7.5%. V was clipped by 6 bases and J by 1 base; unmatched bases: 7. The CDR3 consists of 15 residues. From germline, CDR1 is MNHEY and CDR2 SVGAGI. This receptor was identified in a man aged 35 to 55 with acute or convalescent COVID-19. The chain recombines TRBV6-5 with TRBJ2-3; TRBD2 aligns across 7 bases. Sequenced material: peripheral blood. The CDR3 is CASSPGTTRTDTQYF. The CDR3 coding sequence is TGTGCCAGCAGCCCCGGGACTACCCGCACAGATACGCAGTATTTT.